The 9 T cell receptor beta chains in this list originate from one sample, sequenced in a study of blood T cell repertoires in COVID-19. This table comes from immunoSEQ multiplex PCR, and its TCRdb copy is limited to in-frame clones, with some not included. The sample contains around 700,000 clones, 90% of which appear only once. The source material was peripheral blood. The receptor set was obtained from a woman aged 18-29 years with acute or convalescent COVID-19.

The CDR3 DNA follows: TGTGCCAGTAGTATATCGGGGAGAGGCTCTGGAAACACCATATATTTT. Residues: CASSISGRGSGNTIYF. The genes are TRBV19 and TRBJ1-3, with D unresolved. Trimming removed 2 bases at V and 0 bases at J, with 11 bases between. The CDR3 runs 16 residues. Germline values: CDR1 LNHDA, CDR2 SQIVND (reference sequence). Based on the CDR3 plus reference TRBV19 and TRBJ1-3, the full variable domain is DGGITQSPKYLFRKEGQNVTLSCEQNLNHDAMYWYRQDPGQGLRLIYYSQIVNDFQKGDIAEGYSVSREKKESFPLTVTSAQKNPTAFYLCASSISGRGSGNTIYFGEGSWLTVV.

V gene TRBV5-1 combines with J gene TRBJ1-2; no definite D call. Germline CDR1 is SGHRS and CDR2 is YFSETQ. This CDR3 comprises 16 residues. V was shortened by 0 bases and J by 2 bases, with 14 bases between the two germline ends. The DNA of the CDR3 is TGCGCCAGCAGCTTGGTTCCTCTGACCAGGAACTATGGCTACACCTTC. It is translated as CASSLVPLTRNYGYTF. Full variable domain (rest looked up from reference TRBV5-1 and TRBJ1-2): KAGVTQTPRYLIKTRGQQVTLSCSPISGHRSVSWYQQTPGQGLQFLFEYFSETQRNKGNFPGRFSGRQFSNSRSEMNVSTLELGDSALYLCASSLVPLTRNYGYTFGSGTRLTVV.

The V call is TRBV19, the J call TRBJ2-1, with TRBD1 as a possible D gene (6 bases). Trimming removed 7 bases at V and 7 bases at J, with 17 bases between. The V gene's germline CDR1 is LNHDA and CDR2 SQIVND (reference sequence). This CDR3 has 14 residues. This CDR3 reads CASNQGPFYNEQFF. The DNA for the CDR3 is TGTGCCAGTAATCAGGGGCCGTTTTATAATGAGCAGTTCTTC.

The rearrangement uses TRBV3-1 (or the pseudogene TRBV3-2) and TRBJ2-5, with a weak D call TRBD2 (5 bases). The CDR3 is 13 amino acids. Trimming left V 5 bases short and J 5 bases short, with 12 bases between. The germline CDR1 and CDR2 sequences are LGHDT and YNNKEL (reference sequence). The CDR3 protein is CASSSRTWETQYF. As DNA, the CDR3 is TGTGCCAGCAGCTCACGGACTTGGGAGACCCAGTACTTC.

The rearrangement links TRBV27 to TRBJ1-5; TRBD1 might be the D (6 bases). V shed 5 bases and J shed 6 bases, with 17 bases lying between them. The CDR3 totals 15 residues. Germline-derived CDR1 and CDR2 are MNHEY and SMNVEV (reference sequence). The CDR3 is CASSPRGGAVQPQHF. CDR3 bases: TGTGCCAGCAGTCCCCGAGGGGGGGCGGTTCAGCCCCAGCATTTT.

CDR3 region: CASSPGGRETQYF. CDR3 nucleotides: TGTGCCAGCAGCCCAGGGGGTCGAGAGACCCAGTACTTC. The J gene is TRBJ2-5, the V gene TRBV6-6; 7 bases are shared with TRBD1. V dropped 6 bases and J dropped 4; count of bases not matched to a gene: 5. The length of the CDR3 is 13 residues. Germline CDR1 and CDR2: MNHNY and SVGAGI (reference sequence).

In DNA form, the CDR3 reads TGTGCCAGTAGTCAAAAAGGGGGTTCCTCGAATTCACCCCTCCACTTT. It codes for CASSQKGGSSNSPLHF. The chain is built from TRBV19 and TRBJ1-6; a weak D match, TRBD1 (6 bases). The CDR3 contains 16 residues. Trimming stripped 5 bases from V and 7 bases from J, with 18 bases between. Looked up from germline, CDR1 is LNHDA and CDR2 is SQIVND (reference sequence).

This clone was recorded once. The rearrangement joins TRBV4-3 to TRBJ1-2, with D tentatively TRBD1 (5 bases). Germline V lookup: CDR1 LGHNA, CDR2 YSLEER. V lost 0 bases and J 4 bases, leaving 9 bases between the germline ends. The CDR3 length is 14 residues. CDR3 in amino acids: CASSQDARAYGYTF. The CDR3 DNA reads TGCGCCAGCAGCCAAGATGCCAGGGCCTATGGCTACACCTTC.

The chain recombines TRBV20-1 with TRBJ1-2; 8 nucleotides line up with TRBD1. Germline-derived CDR1 and CDR2 are DFQATT and SNEGSKA (reference sequence). Unmatched junction bases numbered 10, after V lost 3 bases and J lost 4 bases. This CDR3 comprises 15 residues. The CDR3 loop reads CSASRGDRTPYGYTF. As DNA, the CDR3 is TGCAGTGCTAGTCGAGGGGACAGGACCCCCTATGGCTACACCTTC.